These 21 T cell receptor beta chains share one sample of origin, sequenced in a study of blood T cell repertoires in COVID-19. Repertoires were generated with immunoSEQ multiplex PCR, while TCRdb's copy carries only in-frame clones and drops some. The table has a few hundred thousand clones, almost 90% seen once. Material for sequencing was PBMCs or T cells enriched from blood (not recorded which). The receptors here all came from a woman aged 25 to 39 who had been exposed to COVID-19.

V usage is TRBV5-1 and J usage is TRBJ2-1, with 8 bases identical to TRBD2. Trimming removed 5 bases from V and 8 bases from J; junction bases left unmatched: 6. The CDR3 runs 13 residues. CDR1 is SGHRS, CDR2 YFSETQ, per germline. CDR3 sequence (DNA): TGCGCCAGCAGAACCGGGACTAGGCATGAGCAGTTCTTC. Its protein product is CASRTGTRHEQFF.

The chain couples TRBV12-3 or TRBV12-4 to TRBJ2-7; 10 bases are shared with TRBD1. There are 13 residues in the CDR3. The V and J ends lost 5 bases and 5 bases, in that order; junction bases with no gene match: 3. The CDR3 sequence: CASSRQGAHEQYF. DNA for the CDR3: TGTGCCAGCAGTCGACAGGGGGCACACGAGCAGTACTTC.

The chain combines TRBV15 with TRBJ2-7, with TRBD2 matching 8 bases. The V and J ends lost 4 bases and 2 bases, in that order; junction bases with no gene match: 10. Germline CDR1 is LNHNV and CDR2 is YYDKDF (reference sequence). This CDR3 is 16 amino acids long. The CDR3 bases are TGTGCCACCAGCAATACCCCGGGAGGGGAGCCCTACGAGCAGTACTTC. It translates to CATSNTPGGEPYEQYF.

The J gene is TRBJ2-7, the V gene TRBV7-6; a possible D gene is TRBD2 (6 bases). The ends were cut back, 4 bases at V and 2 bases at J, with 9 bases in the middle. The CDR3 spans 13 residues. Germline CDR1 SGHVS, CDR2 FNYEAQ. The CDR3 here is CASSSPGAYEQYF. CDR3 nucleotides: TGTGCCAGCAGCTCGCCGGGGGCCTACGAGCAGTACTTC.

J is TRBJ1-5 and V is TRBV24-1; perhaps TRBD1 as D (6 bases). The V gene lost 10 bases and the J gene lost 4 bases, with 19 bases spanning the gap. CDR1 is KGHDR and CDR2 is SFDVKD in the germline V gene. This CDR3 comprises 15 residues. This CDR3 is CATQQTGLRNQPQHF. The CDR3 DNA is TGTGCCACTCAACAGACAGGTTTGAGAAATCAGCCCCAGCATTTT.

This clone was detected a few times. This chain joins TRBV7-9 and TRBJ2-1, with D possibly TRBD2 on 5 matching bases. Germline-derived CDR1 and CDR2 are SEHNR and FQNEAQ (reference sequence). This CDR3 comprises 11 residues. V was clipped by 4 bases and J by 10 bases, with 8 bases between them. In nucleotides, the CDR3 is TGTGCCAGCAGCTCTCCGGGGGAGCAGTTCTTC. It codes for CASSSPGEQFF.

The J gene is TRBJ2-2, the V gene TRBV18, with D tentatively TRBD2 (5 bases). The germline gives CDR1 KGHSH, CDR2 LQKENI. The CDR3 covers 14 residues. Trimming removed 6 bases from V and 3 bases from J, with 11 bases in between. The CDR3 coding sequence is TGTGCCAGCTCCACGGGATCGGACACCGGGGAGCTGTTTTTT. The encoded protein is CASSTGSDTGELFF.

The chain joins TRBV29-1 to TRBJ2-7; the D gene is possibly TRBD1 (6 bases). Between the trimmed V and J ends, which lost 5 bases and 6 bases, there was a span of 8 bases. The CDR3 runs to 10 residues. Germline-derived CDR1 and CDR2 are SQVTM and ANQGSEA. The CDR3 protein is CSVRDTEQYF. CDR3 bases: TGCAGCGTTCGGGACACCGAGCAGTACTTC.

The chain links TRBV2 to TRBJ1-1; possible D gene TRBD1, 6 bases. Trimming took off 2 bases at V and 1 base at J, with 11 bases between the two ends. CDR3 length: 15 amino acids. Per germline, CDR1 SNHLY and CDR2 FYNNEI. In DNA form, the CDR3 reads TGTGCCAGCAGTGAACGGGGGGCAGGGAACACTGAAGCTTTCTTT. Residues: CASSERGAGNTEAFF.

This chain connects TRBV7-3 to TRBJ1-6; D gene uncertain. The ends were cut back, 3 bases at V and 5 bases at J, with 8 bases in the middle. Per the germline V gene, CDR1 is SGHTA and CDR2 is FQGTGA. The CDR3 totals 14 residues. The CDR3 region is CASSLGGDNSPLHF. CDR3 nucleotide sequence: TGTGCCAGCAGCTTGGGAGGTGATAATTCACCCCTCCACTTT. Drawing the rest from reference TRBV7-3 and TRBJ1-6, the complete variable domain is GAGVSQTPSNKVTEKGKYVELRCDPISGHTALYWYRQSLGQGPEFLIYFQGTGAADDSGLPNDRFFAVRPEGSVSTLKIQRTERGDSAVYLCASSLGGDNSPLHFGNGTRLTVT.

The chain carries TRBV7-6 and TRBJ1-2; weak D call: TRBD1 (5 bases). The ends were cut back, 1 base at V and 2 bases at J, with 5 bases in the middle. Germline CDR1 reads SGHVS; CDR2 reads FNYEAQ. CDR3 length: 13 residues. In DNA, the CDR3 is TGTGCCAGCAGCTTAGGACAGAACTATGGCTACACCTTC. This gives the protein CASSLGQNYGYTF.

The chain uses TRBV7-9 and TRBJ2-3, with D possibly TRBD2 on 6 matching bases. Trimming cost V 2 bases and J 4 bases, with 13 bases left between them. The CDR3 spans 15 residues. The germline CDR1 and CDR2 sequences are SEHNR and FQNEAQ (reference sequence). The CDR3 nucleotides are TGTGCCAGCAGCTTATCCGGGAGAGGGCCAGATACGCAGTATTTT. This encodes CASSLSGRGPDTQYF.

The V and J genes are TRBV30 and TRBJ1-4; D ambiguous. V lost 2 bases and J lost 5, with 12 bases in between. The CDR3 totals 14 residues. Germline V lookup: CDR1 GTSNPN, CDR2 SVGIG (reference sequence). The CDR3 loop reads CAWSPSPPNEKLFF. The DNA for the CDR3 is TGTGCCTGGAGTCCCAGTCCCCCAAATGAAAAACTGTTTTTT.

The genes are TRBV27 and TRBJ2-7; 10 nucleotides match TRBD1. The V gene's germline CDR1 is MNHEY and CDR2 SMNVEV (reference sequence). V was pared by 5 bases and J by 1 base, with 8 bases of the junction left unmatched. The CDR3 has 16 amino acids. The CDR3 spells CASSPGTGASSYEQYF. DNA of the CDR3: TGTGCCAGCAGTCCCGGGACAGGGGCGTCGTCCTACGAGCAGTACTTC.

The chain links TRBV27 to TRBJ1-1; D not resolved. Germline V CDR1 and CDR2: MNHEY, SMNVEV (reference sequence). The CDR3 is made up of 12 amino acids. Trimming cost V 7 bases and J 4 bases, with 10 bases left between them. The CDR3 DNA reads TGTGCCAGCATATTTGGGAGCACTGAAGCTTTCTTT. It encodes CASIFGSTEAFF.

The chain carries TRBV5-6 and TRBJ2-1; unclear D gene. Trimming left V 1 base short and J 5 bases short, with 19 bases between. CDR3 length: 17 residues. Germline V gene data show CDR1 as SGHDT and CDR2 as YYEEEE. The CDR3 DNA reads TGTGCCAGCAGCTTGAGCCCACGCGGTGGGTTCGACAATGAGCAGTTCTTC. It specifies CASSLSPRGGFDNEQFF. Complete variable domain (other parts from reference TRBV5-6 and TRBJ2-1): DAGVTQSPTHLIKTRGQQVTLRCSPKSGHDTVSWYQQALGQGPQFIFQYYEEEERQRGNFPDRFSGHQFPNYSSELNVNALLLGDSALYLCASSLSPRGGFDNEQFFGPGTRLTVL.

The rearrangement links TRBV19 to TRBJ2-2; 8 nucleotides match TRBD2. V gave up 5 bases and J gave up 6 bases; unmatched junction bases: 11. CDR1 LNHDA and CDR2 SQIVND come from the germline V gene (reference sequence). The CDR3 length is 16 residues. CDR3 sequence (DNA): TGTGCCAGTAGTTCCCCGGGACTAGGGCCCCCCGGGGAGCTGTTTTTT. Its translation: CASSSPGLGPPGELFF.

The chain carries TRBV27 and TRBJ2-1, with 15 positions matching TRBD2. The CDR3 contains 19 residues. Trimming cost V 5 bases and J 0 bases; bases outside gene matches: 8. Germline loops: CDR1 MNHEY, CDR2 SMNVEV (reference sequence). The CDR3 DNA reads TGTGCCAGCAGTCCCCGGACTAGCGGGAGGGGTAGCTCCTACAATGAGCAGTTCTTC. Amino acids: CASSPRTSGRGSSYNEQFF.

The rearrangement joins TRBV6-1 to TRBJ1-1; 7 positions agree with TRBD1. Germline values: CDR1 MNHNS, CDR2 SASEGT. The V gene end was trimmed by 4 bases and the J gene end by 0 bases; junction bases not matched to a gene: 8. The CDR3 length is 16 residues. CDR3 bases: TGTGCCAGCAGTGGGGCAGGGGGTTTAATGAACACTGAAGCTTTCTTT. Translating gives CASSGAGGLMNTEAFF.

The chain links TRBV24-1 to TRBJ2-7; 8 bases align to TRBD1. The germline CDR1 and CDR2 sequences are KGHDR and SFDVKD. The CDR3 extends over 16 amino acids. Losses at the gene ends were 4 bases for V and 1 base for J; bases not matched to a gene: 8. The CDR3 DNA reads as TGTGCCACCAGTGACGGAAGGACAGGGCCGTCCTACGAGCAGTACTTC. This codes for CATSDGRTGPSYEQYF.

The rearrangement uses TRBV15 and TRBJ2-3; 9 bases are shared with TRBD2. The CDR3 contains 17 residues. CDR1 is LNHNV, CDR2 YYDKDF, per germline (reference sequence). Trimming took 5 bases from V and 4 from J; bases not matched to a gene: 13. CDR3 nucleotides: TGTGCCACCAGCTCCGACCCTATAGCGGGAGTGGCAGATACGCAGTATTTT. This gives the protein CATSSDPIAGVADTQYF.